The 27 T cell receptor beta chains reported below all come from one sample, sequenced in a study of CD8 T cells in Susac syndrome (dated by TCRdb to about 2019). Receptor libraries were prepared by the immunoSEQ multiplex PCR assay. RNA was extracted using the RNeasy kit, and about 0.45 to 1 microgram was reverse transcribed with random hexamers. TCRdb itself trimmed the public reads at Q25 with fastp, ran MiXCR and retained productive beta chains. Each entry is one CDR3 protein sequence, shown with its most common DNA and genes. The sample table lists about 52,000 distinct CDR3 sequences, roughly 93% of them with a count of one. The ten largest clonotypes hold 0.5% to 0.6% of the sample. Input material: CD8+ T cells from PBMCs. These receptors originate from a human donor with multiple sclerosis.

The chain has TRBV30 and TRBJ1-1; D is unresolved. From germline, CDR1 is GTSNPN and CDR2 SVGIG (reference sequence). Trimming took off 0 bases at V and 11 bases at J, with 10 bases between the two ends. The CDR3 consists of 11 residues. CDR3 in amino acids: CAWSVMGKAFF. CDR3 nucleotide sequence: TGTGCCTGGAGTGTCATGGGAAAGGCTTTCTTT.

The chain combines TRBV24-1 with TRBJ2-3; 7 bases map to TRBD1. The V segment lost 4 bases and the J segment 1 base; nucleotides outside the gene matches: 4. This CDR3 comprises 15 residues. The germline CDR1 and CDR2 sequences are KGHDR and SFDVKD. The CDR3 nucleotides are TGTGCCACCAGTGACCCCGGGACAGGCACAGATACGCAGTATTTT. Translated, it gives CATSDPGTGTDTQYF.

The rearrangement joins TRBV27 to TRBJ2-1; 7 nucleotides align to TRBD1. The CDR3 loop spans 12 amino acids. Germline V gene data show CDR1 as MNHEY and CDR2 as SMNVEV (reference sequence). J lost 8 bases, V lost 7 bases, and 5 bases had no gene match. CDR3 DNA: TGTGCCAGCAAAAACAGGGGTGATGAGCAGTTCTTC. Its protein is CASKNRGDEQFF.

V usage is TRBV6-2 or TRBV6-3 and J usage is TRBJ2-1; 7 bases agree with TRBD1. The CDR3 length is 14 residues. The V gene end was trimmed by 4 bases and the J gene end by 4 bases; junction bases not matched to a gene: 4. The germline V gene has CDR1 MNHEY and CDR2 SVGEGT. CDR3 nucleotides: TGTGCCAGCAGTTTCAGGGACAGTTACAATGAGCAGTTCTTC. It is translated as CASSFRDSYNEQFF.

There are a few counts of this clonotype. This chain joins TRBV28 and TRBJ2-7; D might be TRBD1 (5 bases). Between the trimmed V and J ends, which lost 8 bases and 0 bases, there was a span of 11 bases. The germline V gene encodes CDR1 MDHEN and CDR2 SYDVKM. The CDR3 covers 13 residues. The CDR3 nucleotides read TGTGCCAGCGTCTACAGGTTCTCCTACGAGCAGTACTTC. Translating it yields CASVYRFSYEQYF.

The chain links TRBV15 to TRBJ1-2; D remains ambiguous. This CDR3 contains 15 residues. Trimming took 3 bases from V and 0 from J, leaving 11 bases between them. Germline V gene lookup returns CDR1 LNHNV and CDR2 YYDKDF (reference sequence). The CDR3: CATSSITFTNYGYTF. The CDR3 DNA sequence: TGTGCCACCAGCAGCATCACATTTACTAACTATGGCTACACCTTC. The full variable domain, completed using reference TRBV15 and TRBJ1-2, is DAMVIQNPRYQVTQFGKPVTLSCSQTLNHNVMYWYQQKSSQAPKLLFHYYDKDFNNEADTPDNFQSRRPNTSFCFLDIRSPGLGDTAMYLCATSSITFTNYGYTFGSGTRLTVV.

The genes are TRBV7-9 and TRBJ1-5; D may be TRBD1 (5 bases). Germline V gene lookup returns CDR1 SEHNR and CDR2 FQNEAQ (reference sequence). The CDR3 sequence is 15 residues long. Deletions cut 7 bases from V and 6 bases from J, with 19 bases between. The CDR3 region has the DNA TGTGCCAGCAACACACCGGGTAGGGGCATTCAGCCCCAGCATTTT. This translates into CASNTPGRGIQPQHF. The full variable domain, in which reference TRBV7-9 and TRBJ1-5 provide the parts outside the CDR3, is DTGVSQNPRHKITKRGQNVTFRCDPISEHNRLYWYRQTLGQGPEFLTYFQNEAQLEKSRLLSDRFSAERPKGSFSTLEIQRTEQGDSAMYLCASNTPGRGIQPQHFGDGTRLSIL.

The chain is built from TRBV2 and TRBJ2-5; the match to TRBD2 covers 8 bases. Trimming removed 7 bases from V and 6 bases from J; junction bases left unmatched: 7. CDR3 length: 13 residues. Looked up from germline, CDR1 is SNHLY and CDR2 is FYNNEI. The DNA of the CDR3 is TGTGCCAGCATTTCGGGACTAGTGAAGACCCAGTACTTC. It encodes CASISGLVKTQYF.

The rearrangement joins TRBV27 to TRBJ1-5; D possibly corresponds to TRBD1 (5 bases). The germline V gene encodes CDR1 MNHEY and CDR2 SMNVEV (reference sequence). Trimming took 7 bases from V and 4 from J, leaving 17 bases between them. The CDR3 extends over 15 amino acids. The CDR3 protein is CASNPIGGRNQPQHF. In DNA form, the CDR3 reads TGTGCCAGCAACCCAATCGGGGGTCGTAATCAGCCCCAGCATTTT.

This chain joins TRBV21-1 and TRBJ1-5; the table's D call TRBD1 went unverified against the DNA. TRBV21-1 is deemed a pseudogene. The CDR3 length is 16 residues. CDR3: CASSKGWGGGLEPQHF. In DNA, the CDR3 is TGTGCCAGCAGCAAAGGTTGGGGCGGGGGCCTGGAGCCCCAGCATTTT.

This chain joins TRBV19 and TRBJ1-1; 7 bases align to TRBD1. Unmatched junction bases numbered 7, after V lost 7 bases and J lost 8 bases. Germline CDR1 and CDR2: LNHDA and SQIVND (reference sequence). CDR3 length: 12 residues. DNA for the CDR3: TGTGCCAGTATTCTAGGGGGCGGGGAAGCTTTCTTT. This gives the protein CASILGGGEAFF.

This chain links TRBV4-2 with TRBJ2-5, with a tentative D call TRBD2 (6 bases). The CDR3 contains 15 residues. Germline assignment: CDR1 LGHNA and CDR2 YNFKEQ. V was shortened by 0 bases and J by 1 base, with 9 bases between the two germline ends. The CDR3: CASSQDRGSQETQYF. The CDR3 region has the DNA TGTGCCAGCAGCCAAGATCGGGGGAGCCAAGAGACCCAGTACTTC.

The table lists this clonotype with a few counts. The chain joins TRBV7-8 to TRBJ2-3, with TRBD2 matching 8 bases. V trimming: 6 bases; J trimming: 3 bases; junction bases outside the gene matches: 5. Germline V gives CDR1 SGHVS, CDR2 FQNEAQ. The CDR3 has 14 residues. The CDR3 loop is CASRFGGATDTQYF. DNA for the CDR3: TGTGCCAGCAGGTTCGGGGGGGCGACAGATACGCAGTATTTT. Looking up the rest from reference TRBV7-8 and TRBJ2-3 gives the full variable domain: GAGVSQSPRYKVAKRGQDVALRCDPISGHVSLFWYQQALGQGPEFLTYFQNEAQLDKSGLPSDRFFAERPEGSVSTLKIQRTQQEDSAVYLCASRFGGATDTQYFGPGTRLTVL.

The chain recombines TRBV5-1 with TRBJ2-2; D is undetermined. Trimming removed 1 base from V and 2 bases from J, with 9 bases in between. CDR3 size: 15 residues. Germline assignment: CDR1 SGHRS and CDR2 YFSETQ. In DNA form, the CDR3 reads TGCGCCAGCAGCTTGATAGGGTCCAACACCGGGGAGCTGTTTTTT. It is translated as CASSLIGSNTGELFF.

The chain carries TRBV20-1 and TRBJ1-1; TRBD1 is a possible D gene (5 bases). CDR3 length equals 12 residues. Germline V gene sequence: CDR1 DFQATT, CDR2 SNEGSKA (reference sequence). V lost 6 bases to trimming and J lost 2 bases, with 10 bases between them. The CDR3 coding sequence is TGCAGTGCCTTCGACAGAAACACTGAAGCTTTCTTT. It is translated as CSAFDRNTEAFF.

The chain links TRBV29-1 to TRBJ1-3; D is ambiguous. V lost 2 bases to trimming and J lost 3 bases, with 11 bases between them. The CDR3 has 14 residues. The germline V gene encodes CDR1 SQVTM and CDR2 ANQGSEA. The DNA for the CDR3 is TGCAGCGTTGAATGGGCAGACTATGGAAACACCATATATTTT. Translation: CSVEWADYGNTIYF.

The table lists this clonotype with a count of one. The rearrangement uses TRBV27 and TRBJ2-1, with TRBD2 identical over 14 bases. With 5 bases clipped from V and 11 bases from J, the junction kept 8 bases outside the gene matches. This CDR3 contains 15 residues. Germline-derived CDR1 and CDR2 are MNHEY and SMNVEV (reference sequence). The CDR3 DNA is TGTGCCAGCAGTCCAGATCGACTAGCGGGGGGGAAGCAGTTCTTC. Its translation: CASSPDRLAGGKQFF.

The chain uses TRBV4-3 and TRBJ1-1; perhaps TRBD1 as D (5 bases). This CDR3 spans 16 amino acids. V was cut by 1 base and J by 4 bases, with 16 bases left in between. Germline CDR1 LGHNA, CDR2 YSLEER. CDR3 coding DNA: TGCGCCAGCAGCCAAGTGCCGGGGGAGTTGGGCACTGAAGCTTTCTTT. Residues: CASSQVPGELGTEAFF.

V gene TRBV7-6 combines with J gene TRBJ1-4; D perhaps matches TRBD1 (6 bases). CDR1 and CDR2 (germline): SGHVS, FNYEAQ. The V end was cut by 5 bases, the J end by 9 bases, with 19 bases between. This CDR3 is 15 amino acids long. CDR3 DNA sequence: TGTGCCAGCAGCCTAACCCCAGGGGAGGGAAAAAAACTGTTTTTT. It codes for CASSLTPGEGKKLFF.

The CDR3 coding sequence is TGTGCCAGCAGCGCCCAGGGGGGACTTGCGGGGGAGACCCAGTACTTC. Encoded protein: CASSAQGGLAGETQYF. The chain joins TRBV11-2 to TRBJ2-5, with a possible D match to TRBD1 (7 bases). CDR3 length equals 16 residues. V was clipped by 5 bases and J by 5 bases, with 21 bases between them. Germline V gene sequence: CDR1 SGHAT, CDR2 FQNNGV. Supplemented by reference TRBV11-2 and TRBJ2-5, the full variable domain reads EAGVAQSPRYKIIEKRQSVAFWCNPISGHATLYWYQQILGQGPKLLIQFQNNGVVDDSQLPKDRFSAERLKGVDSTLKIQPAKLEDSAVYLCASSAQGGLAGETQYFGPGTRLLVL.

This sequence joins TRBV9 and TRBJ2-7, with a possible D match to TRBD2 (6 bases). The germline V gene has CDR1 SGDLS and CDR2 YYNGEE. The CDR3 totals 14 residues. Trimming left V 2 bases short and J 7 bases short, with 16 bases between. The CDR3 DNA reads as TGTGCCAGCAGCGTCCGGGACTCTCCCTTGGAGCAGTACTTC. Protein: CASSVRDSPLEQYF.

DNA of the CDR3: TGTGCCAGCAGCGACACTGACGGGGGCCTGAACACCGGGGAGCTGTTTTTT. Its translation is CASSDTDGGLNTGELFF. This sequence joins TRBV2 and TRBJ2-2; D is tentatively TRBD1 or TRBD2 (6 bases each). The CDR3 is 17 residues long. The V gene's germline CDR1 is SNHLY and CDR2 FYNNEI. V dropped 6 bases and J dropped 1 base, with 18 bases sitting between them.

The CDR3 coding sequence is TGCGCCAGCAGCCAAGATGGGACAGAACCAGATACGCAGTATTTT. Amino acid sequence: CASSQDGTEPDTQYF. This chain uses TRBV4-3 with TRBJ2-3; 7 bases match TRBD1. The trim removed 0 bases at V and 4 bases at J, leaving 4 bases unmatched. The CDR3 is 15 amino acids. Germline assignment: CDR1 LGHNA and CDR2 YSLEER.

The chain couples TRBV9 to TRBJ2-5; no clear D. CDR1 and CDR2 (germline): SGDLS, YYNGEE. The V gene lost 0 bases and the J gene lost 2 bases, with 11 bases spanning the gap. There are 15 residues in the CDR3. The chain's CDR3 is CASSVGLGWQETQYF. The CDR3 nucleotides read TGTGCCAGCAGCGTAGGTCTGGGGTGGCAAGAGACCCAGTACTTC. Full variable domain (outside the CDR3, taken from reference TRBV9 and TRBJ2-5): DSGVTQTPKHLITATGQRVTLRCSPRSGDLSVYWYQQSLDQGLQFLIQYYNGEERAKGNILERFSAQQFPDLHSELNLSSLELGDSALYFCASSVGLGWQETQYFGPGTRLLVL.

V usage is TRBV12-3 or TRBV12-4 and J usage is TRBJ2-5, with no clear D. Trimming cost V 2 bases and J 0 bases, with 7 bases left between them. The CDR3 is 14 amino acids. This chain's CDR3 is CASSLSRYQETQYF. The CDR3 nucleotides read TGTGCCAGCAGTTTATCTAGGTACCAAGAGACCCAGTACTTC.

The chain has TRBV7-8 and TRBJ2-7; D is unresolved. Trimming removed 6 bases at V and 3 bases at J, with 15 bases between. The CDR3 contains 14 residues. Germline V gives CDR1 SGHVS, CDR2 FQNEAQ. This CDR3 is CASRRIVFSYEQYF. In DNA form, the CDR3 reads TGTGCCAGCAGGCGGATCGTCTTCAGCTACGAGCAGTACTTC.

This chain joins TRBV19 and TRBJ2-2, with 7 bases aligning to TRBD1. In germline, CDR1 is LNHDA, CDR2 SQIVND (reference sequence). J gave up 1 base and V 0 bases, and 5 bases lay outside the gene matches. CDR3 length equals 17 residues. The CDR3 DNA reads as TGTGCCAGTAGTATAGATCCGGGACAGTTGAACACCGGGGAGCTGTTTTTT. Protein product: CASSIDPGQLNTGELFF. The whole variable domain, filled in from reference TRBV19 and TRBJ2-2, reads DGGITQSPKYLFRKEGQNVTLSCEQNLNHDAMYWYRQDPGQGLRLIYYSQIVNDFQKGDIAEGYSVSREKKESFPLTVTSAQKNPTAFYLCASSIDPGQLNTGELFFGEGSRLTVL.